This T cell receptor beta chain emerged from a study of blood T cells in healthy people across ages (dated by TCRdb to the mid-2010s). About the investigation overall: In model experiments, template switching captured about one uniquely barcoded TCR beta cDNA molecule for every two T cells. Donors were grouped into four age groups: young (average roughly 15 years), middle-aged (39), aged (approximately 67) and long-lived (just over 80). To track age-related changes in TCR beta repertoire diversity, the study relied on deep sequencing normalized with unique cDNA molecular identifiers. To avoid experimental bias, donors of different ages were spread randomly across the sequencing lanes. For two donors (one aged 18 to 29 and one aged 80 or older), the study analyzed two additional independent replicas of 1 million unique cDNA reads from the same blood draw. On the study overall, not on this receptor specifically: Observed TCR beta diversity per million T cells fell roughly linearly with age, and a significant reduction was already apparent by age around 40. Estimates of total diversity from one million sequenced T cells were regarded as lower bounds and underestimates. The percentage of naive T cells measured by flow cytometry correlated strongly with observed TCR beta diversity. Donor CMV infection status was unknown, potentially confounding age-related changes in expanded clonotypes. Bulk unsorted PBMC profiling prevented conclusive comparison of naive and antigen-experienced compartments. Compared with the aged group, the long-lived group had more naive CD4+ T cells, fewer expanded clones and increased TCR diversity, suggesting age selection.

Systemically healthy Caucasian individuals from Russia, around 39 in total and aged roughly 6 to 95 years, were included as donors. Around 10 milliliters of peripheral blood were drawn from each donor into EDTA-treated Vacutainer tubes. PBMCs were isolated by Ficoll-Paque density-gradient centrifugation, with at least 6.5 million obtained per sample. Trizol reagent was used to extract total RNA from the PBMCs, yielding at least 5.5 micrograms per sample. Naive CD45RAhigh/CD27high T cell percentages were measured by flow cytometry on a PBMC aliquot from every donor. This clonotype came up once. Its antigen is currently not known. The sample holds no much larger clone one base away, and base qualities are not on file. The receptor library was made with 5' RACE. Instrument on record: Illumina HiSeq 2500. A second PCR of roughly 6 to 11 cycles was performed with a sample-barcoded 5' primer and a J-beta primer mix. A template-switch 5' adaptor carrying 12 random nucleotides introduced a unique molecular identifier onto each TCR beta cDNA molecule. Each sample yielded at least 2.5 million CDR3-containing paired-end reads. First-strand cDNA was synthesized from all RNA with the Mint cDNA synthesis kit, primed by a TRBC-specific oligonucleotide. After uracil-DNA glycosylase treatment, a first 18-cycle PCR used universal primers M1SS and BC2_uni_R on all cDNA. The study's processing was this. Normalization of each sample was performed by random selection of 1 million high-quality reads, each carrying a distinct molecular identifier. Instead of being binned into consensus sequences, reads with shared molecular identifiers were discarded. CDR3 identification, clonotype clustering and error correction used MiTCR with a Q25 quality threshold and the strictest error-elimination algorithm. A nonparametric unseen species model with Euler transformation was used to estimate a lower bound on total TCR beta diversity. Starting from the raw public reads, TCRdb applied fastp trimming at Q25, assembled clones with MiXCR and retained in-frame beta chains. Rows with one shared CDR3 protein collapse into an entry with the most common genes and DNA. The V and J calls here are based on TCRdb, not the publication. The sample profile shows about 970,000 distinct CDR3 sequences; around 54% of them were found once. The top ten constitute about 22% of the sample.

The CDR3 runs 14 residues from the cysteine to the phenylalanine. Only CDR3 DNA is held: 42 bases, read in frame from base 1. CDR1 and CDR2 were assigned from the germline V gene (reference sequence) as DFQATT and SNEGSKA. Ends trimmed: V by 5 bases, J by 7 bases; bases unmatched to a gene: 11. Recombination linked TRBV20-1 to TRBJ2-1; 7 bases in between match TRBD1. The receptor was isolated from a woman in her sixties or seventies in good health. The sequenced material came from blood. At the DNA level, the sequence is TGCAGTGCTGGGGTAGCAGGGGGTTATAATGAGCAGTTCTTC. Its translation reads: CSAGVAGGYNEQFF.